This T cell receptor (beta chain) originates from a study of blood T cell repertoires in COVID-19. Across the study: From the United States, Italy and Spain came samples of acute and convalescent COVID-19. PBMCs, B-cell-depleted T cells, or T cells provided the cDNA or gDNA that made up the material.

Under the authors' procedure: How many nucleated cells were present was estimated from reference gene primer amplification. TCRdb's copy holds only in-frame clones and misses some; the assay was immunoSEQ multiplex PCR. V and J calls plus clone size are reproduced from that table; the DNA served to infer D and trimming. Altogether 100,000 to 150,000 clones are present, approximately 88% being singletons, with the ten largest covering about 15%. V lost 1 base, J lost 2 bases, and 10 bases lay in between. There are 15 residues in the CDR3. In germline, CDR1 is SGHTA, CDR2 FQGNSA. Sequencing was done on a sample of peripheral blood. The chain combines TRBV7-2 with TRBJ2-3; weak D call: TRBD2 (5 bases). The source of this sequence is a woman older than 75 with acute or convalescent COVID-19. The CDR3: CASSLVAGTTDTQYF. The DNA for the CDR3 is TGTGCCAGCAGCTTAGTCGCGGGTACCACAGATACGCAGTATTTT.